A selection of T cell receptor beta chains follows, all from one sample in a study of monozygotic twins with cystic fibrosis. Libraries were prepared by immunoSEQ multiplex PCR; TCRdb keeps only in-frame clonotypes and omits some of them. The table lists approximately 8,700 clones, 91% of them singletons. Sequences were obtained from blood. The receptors were sampled from a boy aged 2-9 years with cystic fibrosis. Each CDR3 is given with its conserved first and last residue. A D gene is named only where the DNA matches it firmly. Not every row has a clone size; where given, it reads once, few, many or a size class.

CDR3: CASSPGNYGYTF
DNA: TGTGCCAGCAGCCCCGGGAACTATGGCTACACCTTC
V: TRBV14
size: NA
J: TRBJ1-2
D: NA

CDR3: CASSPRQAGRETQYF
DNA: TGTGCCAGCTCACCACGACAGGCAGGGAGAGAGACCCAGTACTTC
V: TRBV18
size: NA
J: TRBJ2-5
D: NA

CDR3: CAIREGVYGYTF
DNA: TGTGCCATCAGAGAGGGGGTCTATGGCTACACCTTC
V: TRBV10-3
size: NA
J: TRBJ1-2
D: NA

CDR3: CATSSSGGRGTGELFF
DNA: TGTGCCACCAGCTCGAGCGGGGGGAGGGGGACCGGGGAGCTGTTTTTT
V: TRBV15
size: NA
J: TRBJ2-2
D: TRBD2

CDR3: CAWSPLGYNYGYTF
DNA: TGTGCCTGGTCCCCTCTCGGATATAACTATGGCTACACCTTC
V: TRBV30
size: NA
J: TRBJ1-2
D: NA

CDR3: CASSKSGYENIQYF
DNA: TGTGCCAGCAGCAAATCGGGGTACGAAAACATTCAGTACTTC
V: TRBV21-1
size: once
J: TRBJ2-4
D: NA

CDR3: CASSLEAGWGLNYGYTF
DNA: TGTGCCAGCAGCTTAGAGGCAGGATGGGGTTTGAACTATGGCTACACCTTC
V: TRBV7-8
size: NA
J: TRBJ1-2
D: NA

CDR3: CASSSQGGLRQPQHF
DNA: TGTGCCAGCAGTTCCCAGGGGGGTTTGAGGCAGCCCCAGCATTTT
V: TRBV27
size: NA
J: TRBJ1-5
D: TRBD1

CDR3: CASSLTGGTYQETQYF
DNA: TGTGCCAGCAGCTTAACAGGGGGGACGTACCAAGAGACCCAGTACTTC
V: TRBV7-3
size: NA
J: TRBJ2-5
D: NA

CDR3: CASSYSEGEDIQYF
DNA: TGTGCCAGCAGTTACTCGGAGGGTGAGGACATTCAGTACTTC
V: TRBV6-5
size: NA
J: TRBJ2-4
D: NA

CDR3: CAWSGGTVVPYGYTF
DNA: TGTGCCTGGAGTGGGGGGACAGTAGTCCCCTATGGCTACACCTTC
V: TRBV30
size: NA
J: TRBJ1-2
D: TRBD1

CDR3: CASSLVTGGPYNEQFF
DNA: TGTGCCAGCAGCTTGGTGACGGGGGGCCCGTACAATGAGCAGTTCTTC
V: TRBV5-6
size: NA
J: TRBJ2-1
D: NA

CDR3: CASTTCAGGQGCEQYF
DNA: TGTGCCAGTACCACGTGCGCCGGGGGACAGGGATGTGAGCAGTACTTC
V: TRBV18
size: NA
J: TRBJ2-7
D: TRBD1

CDR3: CASSEVQSSYNSPLHF
DNA: TGTGCCAGCAGTGAAGTCCAGTCCTCCTATAATTCACCCCTCCACTTT
V: TRBV2
size: NA
J: TRBJ1-6
D: NA

CDR3: CASSVATGSSYNEQFF
DNA: TGTGCCAGCAGCGTAGCTACGGGGAGCTCCTACAATGAGCAGTTCTTC
V: TRBV9
size: NA
J: TRBJ2-1
D: NA

CDR3: CASSRGQGGTEAFF
DNA: TGTGCCAGCAGCCGAGGACAGGGAGGAACTGAAGCTTTCTTT
V: TRBV6-5
size: NA
J: TRBJ1-1
D: TRBD1

CDR3: CASSAGQGSGTDTQYF
DNA: TGTGCCAGCAGCGCGGGACAGGGGTCGGGAACAGATACGCAGTATTTT
V: TRBV9
size: NA
J: TRBJ2-3
D: TRBD1

CDR3: CASSQGTGFNNEQFF
DNA: TGTGCCAGCAGCCAAGGGACAGGGTTCAACAATGAGCAGTTCTTC
V: TRBV4-2
size: NA
J: TRBJ2-1
D: TRBD1

CDR3: CASSPQQGTPEAFF
DNA: TGTGCCAGCAGCCCCCAACAGGGGACCCCTGAAGCTTTCTTT
V: TRBV13
size: NA
J: TRBJ1-1
D: TRBD1

CDR3: CASSERTSGGVNEQFF
DNA: TGTGCCAGCAGCGAGAGGACTAGCGGGGGGGTCAATGAGCAGTTCTTC
V: TRBV21-1
size: once
J: TRBJ2-1
D: NA

CDR3: CAWSPEGGNQPQHF
DNA: TGTGCCTGGAGCCCTGAGGGGGGCAATCAGCCCCAGCATTTT
V: TRBV30
size: NA
J: TRBJ1-5
D: NA

CDR3: CASSLLVGELFF
DNA: TGTGCCAGCAGCTTATTGGTCGGGGAGCTGTTTTTT
V: TRBV5-6
size: NA
J: TRBJ2-2
D: NA

CDR3: CASSLGGQFSNQPQHF
DNA: TGTGCCAGCAGCTTAGGGGGACAGTTCAGCAATCAGCCCCAGCATTTT
V: TRBV7-8
size: NA
J: TRBJ1-5
D: TRBD1

CDR3: CASSHRGQEGGYTF
DNA: TGTGCCAGCAGCCACAGGGGACAGGAGGGTGGCTACACCTTC
V: TRBV4-2
size: NA
J: TRBJ1-2
D: TRBD1

CDR3: CASSPRHGGGLEKLFF
DNA: TGTGCCAGCAGCCCCCGTCATGGGGGGGGTTTGGAAAAACTGTTTTTT
V: TRBV14
size: NA
J: TRBJ1-4
D: NA

CDR3: CASSLRVKGTEAFF
DNA: TGTGCCAGCAGCTTAAGGGTTAAAGGCACTGAAGCTTTCTTT
V: TRBV7-2
size: NA
J: TRBJ1-1
D: NA